The 27 T cell receptor beta chains below come from one sample, sequenced in a study of blood T cell repertoires in COVID-19 (dated by TCRdb to the early 2020s). The library was built by means of the immunoSEQ multiplex PCR assay. TCRdb carries this immuneACCESS record with in-frame sequences only. Its versions omit some clonotypes, under half of them owing to an unresolved V gene in the studies checked, with the rest unexplained. This sample gives 150,000 to 200,000 clones in total; 75% to 95% of them show up just once. The biggest ten clones account for 0.45% to 0.65% of the sample. The source material was peripheral blood. All receptors come from a man aged 50 to 60 with acute or convalescent COVID-19.

J is TRBJ1-2 and V is TRBV10-3, with 11 nucleotides matching TRBD1. Unmatched junction bases numbered 9, after V lost 2 bases and J lost 7 bases. Germline V gene sequence: CDR1 ENHRY, CDR2 SYGVKD. The CDR3 loop spans 16 amino acids. The CDR3 nucleotides read TGTGCCATCAGTGAGCAGATCGGACAGGGGGCGTCTGGCTACACCTTC. It specifies CAISEQIGQGASGYTF.

Notes on this clone: Other nucleotide sequences in the sample specify the same CDR3. The chain uses TRBV3-1 (or the pseudogene TRBV3-2) and TRBJ1-5; 8 positions agree with TRBD1. V was clipped by 3 bases and J by 2 bases; unmatched bases: 0. This CDR3 is 14 amino acids long. Germline values: CDR1 LGHDT, CDR2 YNNKEL (reference sequence). CDR3 sequence: CASSQGQGNQPQHF. The CDR3 DNA reads TGTGCCAGCAGCCAGGGACAGGGCAATCAGCCCCAGCATTTT.

This rearrangement joins TRBV6-5 to TRBJ2-7; 8 bases agree with TRBD2. With V trimmed by 7 bases and J by 4 bases, 6 bases remained unmatched. Germline-derived CDR1 and CDR2 are MNHEY and SVGAGI. The CDR3 extends over 13 amino acids. The CDR3 loop reads CASTKAGVYEQYF. CDR3 coding DNA: TGTGCCAGCACCAAAGCGGGAGTATACGAGCAGTACTTC.

The chain couples TRBV27 to TRBJ1-2; D perhaps matches TRBD1 (6 bases). Trimming stripped 6 bases from V and 0 bases from J, with 14 bases between. Germline V gives CDR1 MNHEY, CDR2 SMNVEV (reference sequence). The CDR3 sequence is 15 residues long. CDR3 sequence (DNA): TGTGCCAGCAGACAGGGAGGGTCCGCTAACTATGGCTACACCTTC. As protein: CASRQGGSANYGYTF.

This clone has a handful of counts. The chain couples TRBV6-2 or TRBV6-3 to TRBJ1-2; perhaps TRBD1 as D (6 bases). The CDR3 extends over 15 amino acids. The V gene's germline CDR1 is MNHEY and CDR2 SVGEGT. Trimming pared 0 bases from V and 8 bases from J, leaving 16 bases between. CDR3 protein: CASSYSTGLWGGYTF. For the CDR3, the DNA is TGTGCCAGCAGTTACTCGACAGGCCTTTGGGGAGGCTACACCTTC.

The genes are TRBV28 and TRBJ2-1; 8 bases line up with TRBD1. This CDR3 is 16 amino acids long. CDR1 and CDR2 (germline): MDHEN, SYDVKM. Trimming took 5 bases from V and 9 from J; bases not matched to a gene: 15. The CDR3 region is CASSAGGRGLEGEQFF. CDR3 sequence (DNA): TGTGCCAGCAGTGCCGGCGGCAGGGGGCTTGAAGGTGAGCAGTTCTTC. The full variable domain, its missing parts supplied by reference TRBV28 and TRBJ2-1, is DVKVTQSSRYLVKRTGEKVFLECVQDMDHENMFWYRQDPGLGLRLIYFSYDVKMKEKGDIPEGYSVSREKKERFSLILESASTNQTSMYLCASSAGGRGLEGEQFFGPGTRLTVL.

This chain links TRBV11-3 with TRBJ2-1; the D is unclear. Germline lookup yields CDR1 SGHNT and CDR2 YENEEA. The CDR3 is made up of 13 amino acids. The V gene lost 2 bases and the J gene lost 5 bases, with 7 bases spanning the gap. CDR3: CASSLFRDNEQFF. CDR3 nucleotides: TGTGCCAGCAGCTTATTCCGGGACAATGAGCAGTTCTTC.

The chain carries TRBV3-1 (or the pseudogene TRBV3-2) and TRBJ2-1, with TRBD2 matching over 9 bases. The CDR3 totals 15 residues. Germline CDR1 reads LGHDT; CDR2 reads YNNKEL (reference sequence). The V segment lost 4 bases and the J segment 3 bases; nucleotides outside the gene matches: 4. The DNA for the CDR3 is TGTGCCAGCAGCCGTAGCGGGAGCTTCTACAATGAGCAGTTCTTC. This sequence encodes CASSRSGSFYNEQFF.

The V call is TRBV4-1, the J call TRBJ2-2; 10 positions agree with TRBD2. With V trimmed by 6 bases and J by 4 bases, 8 bases remained unmatched. CDR1 MGHRA and CDR2 YSYEKL come from the germline V gene. The CDR3 covers 16 residues. The DNA of the CDR3 is TGCGCCAGCAGACTCAGCGGGGGGGTCCCCACCGGGGAGCTGTTTTTT. Amino acid sequence: CASRLSGGVPTGELFF.

The V call is TRBV5-6, the J call TRBJ1-2; D gene unclear. The length of the CDR3 is 11 residues. Germline V CDR1 and CDR2: SGHDT, YYEEEE. Trimming pared 3 bases from V and 2 bases from J, leaving 2 bases between. In DNA form, the CDR3 reads TGTGCCAGCAGCTCGAACTATGGCTACACCTTC. Amino acids: CASSSNYGYTF. The whole variable domain, filled in from reference TRBV5-6 and TRBJ1-2, reads DAGVTQSPTHLIKTRGQQVTLRCSPKSGHDTVSWYQQALGQGPQFIFQYYEEEERQRGNFPDRFSGHQFPNYSSELNVNALLLGDSALYLCASSSNYGYTFGSGTRLTVV.

The chain has TRBV7-2 and TRBJ1-1; no reliable D call. Trimming cost V 2 bases and J 2 bases, with 6 bases left between them. CDR3 size: 13 residues. Germline loops: CDR1 SGHTA, CDR2 FQGNSA. The CDR3 DNA is TGTGCCAGCAGCTTACAGGCAAACACTGAAGCTTTCTTT. Its translation: CASSLQANTEAFF.

The rearrangement links TRBV7-9 to TRBJ2-1, with D unclear. This CDR3 spans 14 amino acids. Trimming removed 5 bases at V and 4 bases at J, with 12 bases between. Germline V lookup: CDR1 SEHNR, CDR2 FQNEAQ (reference sequence). CDR3 nucleotides: TGTGCCAGCAGCCCACCGACACCTTACAATGAGCAGTTCTTC. Translation: CASSPPTPYNEQFF.

J is TRBJ2-2 and V is TRBV7-9; D perhaps matches TRBD1 (6 bases). CDR3 size: 14 residues. CDR1 and CDR2 from the germline V gene are SEHNR and FQNEAQ (reference sequence). V dropped 5 bases and J dropped 6 bases, with 13 bases sitting between them. CDR3 in DNA: TGTGCCAGCAGCGAACAGGGTGGGGCCGGGGAGCTGTTTTTT. Its translation: CASSEQGGAGELFF.

V is TRBV11-2 and J is TRBJ2-3; 7 bases fit TRBD1. Germline V gene data show CDR1 as SGHAT and CDR2 as FQNNGV. The V segment lost 5 bases and the J segment 7 bases; nucleotides outside the gene matches: 12. This CDR3 contains 15 residues. CDR3 amino acids: CASSGQGVRRHTQYF. In DNA, the CDR3 is TGTGCCAGCAGCGGGCAGGGGGTCAGGAGGCATACGCAGTATTTT.

The chain recombines TRBV6-1 with TRBJ1-5, with D possibly being TRBD1 (5 bases). The CDR3 extends over 15 amino acids. The V end lost 0 bases, the J end lost 4 bases, and 10 bases lay between the germline ends. Per germline, CDR1 MNHNS and CDR2 SASEGT. CDR3 coding DNA: TGTGCCAGCAGTGAAGCGACCGGGGGTAATCAGCCCCAGCATTTT. Encoded protein: CASSEATGGNQPQHF.

This clone has a handful of counts. The chain employs TRBV5-1 and TRBJ2-3; TRBD2 aligns across 7 bases. V lost 5 bases and J lost 0; bases outside the gene matches: 6. Germline CDR1 reads SGHRS; CDR2 reads YFSETQ. CDR3 length: 15 residues. The DNA of the CDR3 is TGCGCCAGCAGGTCTGAGCGGGGTAGCACAGATACGCAGTATTTT. Its translation is CASRSERGSTDTQYF.

The V call is TRBV5-1, the J call TRBJ2-7; 9 bases line up with TRBD1. Looked up from germline, CDR1 is SGHRS and CDR2 is YFSETQ. V lost 3 bases to trimming and J lost 5 bases; unmatched junction nucleotides: 6. This CDR3 spans 14 amino acids. The CDR3 bases are TGCGCCAGCAGCTCGGGACAGGGTAGCGACGAGCAGTACGTC. Protein product: CASSSGQGSDEQYV.

CDR3 sequence reads: CAWTSSDTQYF. For the CDR3, the DNA is TGTGCCTGGACTAGCTCAGATACGCAGTATTTT. The chain employs TRBV30 and TRBJ2-3; D may be TRBD2 (5 bases). With 4 bases removed from V and 4 bases from J, the gap between germline ends came to 6 bases. CDR1 is GTSNPN, CDR2 SVGIG, per germline (reference sequence). The CDR3 runs 11 residues.

Concerning this clone: Other DNA sequences within the sample encode an identical CDR3. V and J are TRBV11-2 and TRBJ1-3; D unclear. V was trimmed by 1 base and J by 2 bases, leaving 6 bases between them. The germline CDR1 and CDR2 sequences are SGHAT and FQNNGV. The CDR3 is made up of 14 amino acids. In DNA form, the CDR3 reads TGTGCCAGCAGCTTAGGTAGTCCTGGAAACACCATATATTTT. It specifies CASSLGSPGNTIYF.

Here the CDR3 DNA reads TGTGCCAGCACCGATAGCGGGAGGGGGTACAATGAGCAGTTCTTC. The encoded protein is CASTDSGRGYNEQFF. The J gene is TRBJ2-1, the V gene TRBV6-5; 11 bases fit TRBD2. With 7 bases clipped from V and 4 bases from J, the junction kept 6 bases outside the gene matches. This CDR3 region has 15 residues. CDR1 and CDR2 (germline): MNHEY, SVGAGI.

This clone was seen only once. V is TRBV4-1 and J is TRBJ2-1, with 7 bases matching TRBD2. Trimming cost V 4 bases and J 0 bases; bases outside gene matches: 6. Germline V lookup: CDR1 MGHRA, CDR2 YSYEKL. The CDR3 runs to 16 residues. CDR3 bases: TGCGCCAGCAGCCCCCGGGACTACCGCTCCTACAATGAGCAGTTCTTC. It is translated as CASSPRDYRSYNEQFF.

In its sample, this clone was seen a few times. This chain connects TRBV19 to TRBJ2-4; possibly TRBD2 for D (6 bases). V lost 7 bases and J lost 6, with 16 bases in between. CDR3 length: 14 amino acids. Germline CDR1 is LNHDA and CDR2 is SQIVND (reference sequence). CDR3 residues: CASKDGGLRNIQYF. CDR3 bases: TGTGCCAGTAAAGATGGGGGACTTAGAAACATTCAGTACTTC.

A single count supports this clone. This chain joins TRBV18 and TRBJ1-3; tentatively, D is TRBD1 (5 bases). Germline-derived CDR1 and CDR2 are KGHSH and LQKENI. V was clipped by 5 bases and J by 2 bases, with 10 bases between them. CDR3 length equals 14 residues. CDR3 amino acids: CASSSQGAGNTIYF. The DNA for the CDR3 is TGTGCCAGCTCATCACAAGGGGCTGGAAACACCATATATTTT.

This chain connects TRBV27 to TRBJ2-7, with TRBD1 matching 9 bases. J lost 5 bases, V lost 5 bases, and 7 bases had no gene match. The CDR3 runs to 14 residues. CDR1 and CDR2 from the germline V gene are MNHEY and SMNVEV (reference sequence). In DNA, the CDR3 is TGTGCCAGCAGTCCCGGGACAGGGCCCAACGAGCAGTACTTC. Translated: CASSPGTGPNEQYF.

The chain links TRBV24-1 to TRBJ1-3, with D hard to call. The CDR3 loop spans 13 amino acids. The V end lost 3 bases, the J end lost 4 bases, and 6 bases lay between the germline ends. The V gene's germline CDR1 is KGHDR and CDR2 SFDVKD. CDR3 residues: CATSDPGGNTIYF. The DNA of the CDR3 is TGTGCCACCAGTGATCCAGGAGGAAACACCATATATTTT.

This clone was observed a few times. V is TRBV7-8 and J is TRBJ1-4; 8 bases line up with TRBD1. This CDR3 contains 15 residues. Germline V CDR1 and CDR2: SGHVS, FQNEAQ. The trim removed 1 base at V and 6 bases at J, leaving 4 bases unmatched. The CDR3 protein is CASSLDGQGDEKLFF. The CDR3, as DNA: TGTGCCAGCAGCTTAGATGGACAGGGCGATGAAAAACTGTTTTTT.

This clone turned up a few times. The rearrangement links TRBV5-4 to TRBJ2-3, with TRBD2 identical over 16 bases. J was trimmed by 1 base and V by 4 bases; bases with no gene match: 6. The germline gives CDR1 SGHNT, CDR2 YYREEE (reference sequence). The CDR3 extends over 18 amino acids. CDR3 loop: CASSPGLAGGPGTDTQYF. CDR3 nucleotide sequence: TGTGCCAGCAGCCCGGGACTAGCGGGAGGGCCGGGCACAGATACGCAGTATTTT.